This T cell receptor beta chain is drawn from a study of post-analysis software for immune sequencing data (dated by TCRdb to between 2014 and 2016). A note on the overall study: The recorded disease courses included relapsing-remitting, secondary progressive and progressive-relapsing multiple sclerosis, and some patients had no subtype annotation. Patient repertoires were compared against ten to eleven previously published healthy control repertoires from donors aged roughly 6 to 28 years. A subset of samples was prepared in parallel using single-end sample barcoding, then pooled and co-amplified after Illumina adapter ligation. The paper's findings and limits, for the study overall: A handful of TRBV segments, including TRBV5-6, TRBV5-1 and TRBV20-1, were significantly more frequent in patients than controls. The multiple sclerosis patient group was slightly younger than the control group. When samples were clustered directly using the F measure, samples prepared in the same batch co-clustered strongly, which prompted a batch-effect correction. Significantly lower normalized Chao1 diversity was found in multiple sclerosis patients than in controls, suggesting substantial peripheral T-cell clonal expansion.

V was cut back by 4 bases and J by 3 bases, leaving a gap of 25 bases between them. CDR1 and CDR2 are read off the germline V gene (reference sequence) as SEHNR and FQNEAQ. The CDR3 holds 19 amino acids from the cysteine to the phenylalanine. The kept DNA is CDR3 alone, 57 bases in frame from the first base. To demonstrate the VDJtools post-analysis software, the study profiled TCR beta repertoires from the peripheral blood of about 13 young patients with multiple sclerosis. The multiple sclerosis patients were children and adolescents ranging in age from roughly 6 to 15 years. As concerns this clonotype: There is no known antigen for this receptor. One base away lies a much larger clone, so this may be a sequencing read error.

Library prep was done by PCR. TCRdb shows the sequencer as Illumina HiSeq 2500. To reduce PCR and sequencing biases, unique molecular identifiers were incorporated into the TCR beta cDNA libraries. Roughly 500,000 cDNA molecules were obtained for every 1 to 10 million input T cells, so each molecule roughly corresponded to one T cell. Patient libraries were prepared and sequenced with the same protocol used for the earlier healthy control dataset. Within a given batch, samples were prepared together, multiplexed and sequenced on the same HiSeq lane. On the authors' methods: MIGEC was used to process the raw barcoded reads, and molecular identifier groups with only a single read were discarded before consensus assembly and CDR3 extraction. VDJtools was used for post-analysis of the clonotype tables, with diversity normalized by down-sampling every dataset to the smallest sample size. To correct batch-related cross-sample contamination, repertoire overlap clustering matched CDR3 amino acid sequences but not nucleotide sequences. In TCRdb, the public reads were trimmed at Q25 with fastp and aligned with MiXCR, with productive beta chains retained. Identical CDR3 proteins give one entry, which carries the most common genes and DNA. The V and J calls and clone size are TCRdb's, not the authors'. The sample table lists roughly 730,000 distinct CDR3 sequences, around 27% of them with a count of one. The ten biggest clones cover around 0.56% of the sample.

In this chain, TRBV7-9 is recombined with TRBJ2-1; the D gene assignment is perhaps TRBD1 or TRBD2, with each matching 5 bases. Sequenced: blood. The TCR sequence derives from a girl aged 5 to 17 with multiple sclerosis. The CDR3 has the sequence CASSSPLSLARQGYNEQFF. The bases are TGTGCCAGCAGCTCCCCCTTATCCCTAGCTAGGCAGGGCTACAATGAGCAGTTCTTC.